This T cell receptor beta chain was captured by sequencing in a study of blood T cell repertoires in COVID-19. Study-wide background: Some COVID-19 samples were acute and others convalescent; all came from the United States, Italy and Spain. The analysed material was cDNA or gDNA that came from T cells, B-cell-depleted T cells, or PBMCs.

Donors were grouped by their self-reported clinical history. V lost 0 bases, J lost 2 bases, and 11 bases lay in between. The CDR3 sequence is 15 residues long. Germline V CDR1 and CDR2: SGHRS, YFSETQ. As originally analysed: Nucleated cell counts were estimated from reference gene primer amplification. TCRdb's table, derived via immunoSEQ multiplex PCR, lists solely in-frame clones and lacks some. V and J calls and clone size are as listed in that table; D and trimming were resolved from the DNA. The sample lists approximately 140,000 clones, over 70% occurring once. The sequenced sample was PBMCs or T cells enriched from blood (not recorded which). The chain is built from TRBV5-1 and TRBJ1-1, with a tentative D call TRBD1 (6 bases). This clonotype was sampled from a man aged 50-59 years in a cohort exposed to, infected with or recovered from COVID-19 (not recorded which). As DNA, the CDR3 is TGCGCCAGCAGCTTGGTGGGACAACGTAACACTGAAGCTTTCTTT. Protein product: CASSLVGQRNTEAFF.